There are a few counts of the clone carrying this TCR beta chain. Its antigen is unidentified. This CDR3 is 16 amino acids long. Per germline, CDR1 LGHNA and CDR2 YSLEER. V was trimmed by 0 bases and J by 0 bases, leaving 9 bases between them. This entry is derived from a study of shared clonotypes between healthy human individuals. General study findings and limits: Even with large depth, rarefaction showed that sorted-subset sequencing was incomplete.

Over several immunoSEQ plates, each subset's genomic DNA was distributed in even portions. The method was immunoSEQ multiplex PCR; TCRdb's version includes in-frame clones alone and lacks a portion of them. Of around 2.5 million clones listed, under 95% are singletons. Splitting of CD4+ cells produced CD45RA+ naive and CD45RA-negative memory subsets. V gene TRBV4-3 combines with J gene TRBJ2-1, with D unresolved. The sequenced sample was naive CD4+ T cells from PBMCs. This sample's subset: CD45RA+ positively selected. The origin of this receptor is a man between 18 and 29 years old in good health. Some clones in this sample may be carry-over from other donors' samples. CDR3 in DNA: TGCGCCAGCAGCCAAGAATCGAGACTCTCCTACAATGAGCAGTTCTTC. Translating gives CASSQESRLSYNEQFF.